These 14 T cell receptor beta chains were all obtained from the same sample, sequenced in a study of cytomegalovirus exposure and HLA in healthy donors. Use of 60 Vbeta and 13 Jbeta primers characterized the PCR. The repertoire was sequenced with immunoSEQ multiplex PCR; TCRdb's copy has only in-frame clones and lacks some. The table has some 85,000 clones, about 80% seen once. Sequenced material: PBMCs. The source of these receptors is a male donor in good health and CMV-seronegative.

The rearrangement uses TRBV9 and TRBJ2-2; 8 bases fit TRBD1. Per the germline V gene, CDR1 is SGDLS and CDR2 is YYNGEE. V lost 0 bases, J lost 3 bases, and 4 bases stayed unmatched. This CDR3 has 16 residues. The CDR3, as DNA: TGTGCCAGCAGCGTAGGCCAGGGGGCGTACACCGGGGAGCTGTTTTTT. Translation gives CASSVGQGAYTGELFF.

The chain carries TRBV6-5 and TRBJ2-7, with 8 nucleotides matching TRBD1. The germline V gene encodes CDR1 MNHEY and CDR2 SVGAGI. The J segment lost 7 bases and the V segment lost 5 bases, leaving 7 bases of the junction unmatched. The CDR3 is 13 residues long. The CDR3 coding sequence is TGTGCCAGCAGTATCGAGAGGACAGGGGAGCAGTACTTC. Its protein is CASSIERTGEQYF.

The chain recombines TRBV7-3 with TRBJ2-5, with 13 bases lining up with TRBD2. V shed 5 bases, J shed 11 bases, and the junction held 5 bases outside the gene matches. The CDR3 contains 13 residues. Germline V gene data show CDR1 as SGHTA and CDR2 as FQGTGA. The CDR3 DNA follows: TGTGCCAGCAGCCGGACTAGCGGGGGTCCTCAGTACTTC. It codes for CASSRTSGGPQYF.

This clone came up a few times. The chain uses TRBV9 and TRBJ2-1; D might be TRBD2 (5 bases). The V end was cut by 0 bases, the J end by 4 bases, with 8 bases between. The CDR3 extends over 14 amino acids. The germline CDR1 and CDR2 sequences are SGDLS and YYNGEE. For the CDR3, the DNA is TGTGCCAGCAGCGTAGAGACTATATACAATGAGCAGTTCTTC. Translation: CASSVETIYNEQFF.

The chain uses TRBV6-5 and TRBJ1-2; tentatively, D is TRBD1 (6 bases). Trimming cost V 2 bases and J 6 bases, with 10 bases left between them. CDR1 and CDR2 (germline): MNHEY, SVGAGI. The CDR3 has 13 amino acids. CDR3 sequence reads: CASSYGAGDGYTF. CDR3 nucleotides: TGTGCCAGCAGTTACGGGGCAGGGGATGGCTACACCTTC.

This clone was seen a single time. The rearrangement uses TRBV4-1 and TRBJ1-3; the match to TRBD1 covers 7 bases. The CDR3 runs to 17 residues. Unmatched junction bases numbered 11, after V lost 1 base and J lost 5 bases. CDR1 MGHRA and CDR2 YSYEKL come from the germline V gene. The CDR3 DNA reads TGCGCCAGCAGCCAAGGGTTAGGGGGCCGAGGGAGAAACACCATATATTTT. Its translation is CASSQGLGGRGRNTIYF.

The chain uses TRBV27 and TRBJ2-2; 8 positions agree with TRBD1. Germline V gene sequence: CDR1 MNHEY, CDR2 SMNVEV (reference sequence). After removal of 2 bases from V and 4 bases from J, the junction contained 6 bases not matched to a gene. This CDR3 comprises 16 residues. The CDR3 region has the DNA TGTGCCAGCAGTTTAGTTCAGGGGGCGCTCACCGGGGAGCTGTTTTTT. Its protein is CASSLVQGALTGELFF.

This clone appeared once. J is TRBJ2-7 and V is TRBV27, with 9 bases identical to TRBD1. The CDR3 runs 15 residues. Looked up from germline, CDR1 is MNHEY and CDR2 is SMNVEV (reference sequence). J gave up 3 bases and V 4 bases, and 7 bases lay outside the gene matches. As DNA, the CDR3 is TGTGCCAGCAGTTACGAAGGACAGGGGTTCTACGAGCAGTACTTC. This sequence encodes CASSYEGQGFYEQYF.

This chain joins TRBV7-2 and TRBJ1-5; possibly TRBD1 for D (5 bases). This CDR3 is built from 15 residues. V was shortened by 6 bases and J by 6 bases, with 18 bases between the two germline ends. The germline V gene has CDR1 SGHTA and CDR2 FQGNSA. The CDR3 is CASSQAGNVGQPQHF. The CDR3 DNA reads as TGTGCCAGCAGTCAGGCAGGGAACGTGGGTCAGCCCCAGCATTTT.

The count of this clone is one. V usage is TRBV28 and J usage is TRBJ1-1; TRBD1 is a possible D gene (5 bases). V lost 3 bases to trimming and J lost 6 bases, with 17 bases between them. Germline V gene data show CDR1 as MDHEN and CDR2 as SYDVKM. The CDR3 length is 15 residues. The CDR3 loop reads CASSFRDWGDPEAFF. CDR3 sequence (DNA): TGTGCCAGCAGTTTCCGGGACTGGGGGGACCCTGAAGCTTTCTTT.

This clone occurred a few times. This chain links TRBV29-1 with TRBJ2-1, with TRBD2 matching over 10 bases. With V trimmed by 0 bases and J by 4 bases, 3 bases remained unmatched. Germline-derived CDR1 and CDR2 are SQVTM and ANQGSEA. The CDR3 runs to 15 residues. This chain's CDR3 is CSVEEPSGRYNEQFF. The CDR3 coding sequence is TGCAGCGTTGAAGAGCCTAGCGGGAGATACAATGAGCAGTTCTTC.

Notes on this clone: One junction end does not reproduce the germline sequence, and a read error may be involved. DNA of the CDR3: TGTGCTAGCAGCTCGGGGGATGAGCAGTTCTTC. Protein product: CASSSGDEQFF. The rearrangement uses TRBV7-7 and TRBJ2-1, with a weak D call TRBD2 (6 bases). From germline, CDR1 is SSHAT and CDR2 FNYEAQ (reference sequence). The CDR3 consists of 11 residues. Together with reference TRBV7-7 and TRBJ2-1, the CDR3 gives the full variable domain: GAGVSQSPRYKVTKRGQDVTLRCDPISSHATLYWYQQALGQGPEFLTYFNYEAQPDKSGLPSDRFSAERPEGSISTLTIQRTEQRDSAMYRCASSSGDEQFFGPGTRLTVL.

The chain recombines TRBV7-2 with TRBJ1-3, with TRBD1 as a possible D gene (5 bases). Germline assignment: CDR1 SGHTA and CDR2 FQGNSA. Trimming stripped 0 bases from V and 4 bases from J, with 13 bases between. The CDR3 covers 16 residues. CDR3 nucleotide sequence: TGTGCCAGCAGCTTAGCGAGCGGGACTACAGGAAACACCATATATTTT. Protein: CASSLASGTTGNTIYF.

V is TRBV6-4 and J is TRBJ2-6; D possibly corresponds to TRBD1 (6 bases). The length of the CDR3 is 15 residues. Germline V gene sequence: CDR1 MRHNA, CDR2 SNTAGT. Trimming took 2 bases from V and 1 from J, leaving 6 bases between them. The CDR3 DNA reads TGTGCCAGCAGTGACACAGGGTCTGGGGCCAACGTCCTGACTTTC. This codes for CASSDTGSGANVLTF.